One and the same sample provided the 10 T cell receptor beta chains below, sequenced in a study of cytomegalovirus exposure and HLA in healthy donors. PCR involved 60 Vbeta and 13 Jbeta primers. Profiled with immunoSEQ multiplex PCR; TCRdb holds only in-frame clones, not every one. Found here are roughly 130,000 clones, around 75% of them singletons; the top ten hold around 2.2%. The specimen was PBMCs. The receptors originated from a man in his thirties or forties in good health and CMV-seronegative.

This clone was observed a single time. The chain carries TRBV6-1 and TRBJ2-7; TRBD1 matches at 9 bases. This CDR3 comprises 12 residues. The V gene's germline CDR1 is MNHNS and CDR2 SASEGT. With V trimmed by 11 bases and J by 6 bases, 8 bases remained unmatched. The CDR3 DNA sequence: TGTGCCGCCCACCGGGACAGGGCCGAGCAGTACTTC. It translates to CAAHRDRAEQYF.

The CDR3 nucleotides are TGCGCCAGCAGCCCCCAGGGGGACACCGGGGAGCTGTTTTTT. It encodes CASSPQGDTGELFF. This chain uses TRBV5-1 with TRBJ2-2, with TRBD1 matching over 7 bases. CDR3 length: 14 amino acids. Germline loops: CDR1 SGHRS, CDR2 YFSETQ. V dropped 4 bases and J dropped 3; count of bases not matched to a gene: 3.

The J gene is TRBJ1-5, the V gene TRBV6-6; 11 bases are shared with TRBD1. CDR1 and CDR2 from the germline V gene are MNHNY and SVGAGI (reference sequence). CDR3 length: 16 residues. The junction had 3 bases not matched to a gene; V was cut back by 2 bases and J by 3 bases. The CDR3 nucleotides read TGTGCCAGCAGTTACCCGGACAGGGGGCTCAATCAGCCCCAGCATTTT. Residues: CASSYPDRGLNQPQHF.

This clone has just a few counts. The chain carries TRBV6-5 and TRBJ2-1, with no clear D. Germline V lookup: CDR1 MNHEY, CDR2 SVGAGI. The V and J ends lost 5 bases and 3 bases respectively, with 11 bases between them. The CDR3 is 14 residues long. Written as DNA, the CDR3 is TGTGCCAGCAGTCCCAGAGGCTTCTACAATGAGCAGTTCTTC. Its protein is CASSPRGFYNEQFF.

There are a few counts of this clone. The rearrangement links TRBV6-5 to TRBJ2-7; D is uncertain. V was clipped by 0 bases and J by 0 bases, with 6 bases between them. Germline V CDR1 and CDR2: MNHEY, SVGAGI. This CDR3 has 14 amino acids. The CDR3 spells CASSYSAGSYEQYF. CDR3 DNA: TGTGCCAGCAGTTACTCGGCAGGCTCCTACGAGCAGTACTTC.

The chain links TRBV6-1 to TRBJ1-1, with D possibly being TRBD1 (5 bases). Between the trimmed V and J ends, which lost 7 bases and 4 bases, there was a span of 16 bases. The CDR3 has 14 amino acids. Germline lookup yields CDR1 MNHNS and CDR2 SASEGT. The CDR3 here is CASTNRGYSTEAFF. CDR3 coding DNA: TGTGCCAGCACCAATCGGGGGTATAGCACTGAAGCTTTCTTT.

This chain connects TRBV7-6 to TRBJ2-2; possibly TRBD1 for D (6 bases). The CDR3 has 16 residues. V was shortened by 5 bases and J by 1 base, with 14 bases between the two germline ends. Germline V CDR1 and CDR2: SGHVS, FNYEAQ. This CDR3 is CASSPSTGKNTGELFF. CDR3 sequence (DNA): TGTGCCAGCAGCCCCAGCACAGGGAAGAACACCGGGGAGCTGTTTTTT.

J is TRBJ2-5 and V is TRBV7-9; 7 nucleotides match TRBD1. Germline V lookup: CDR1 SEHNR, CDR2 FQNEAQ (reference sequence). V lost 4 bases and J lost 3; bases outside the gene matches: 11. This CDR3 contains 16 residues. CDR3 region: CASSCMGQRKEETQYF. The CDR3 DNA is TGTGCCAGCAGCTGCATGGGACAGAGGAAGGAAGAGACCCAGTACTTC.

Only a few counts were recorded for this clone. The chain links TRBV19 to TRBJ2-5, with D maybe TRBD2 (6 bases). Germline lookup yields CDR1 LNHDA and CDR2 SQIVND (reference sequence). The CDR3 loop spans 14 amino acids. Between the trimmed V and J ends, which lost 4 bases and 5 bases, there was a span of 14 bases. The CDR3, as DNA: TGTGCCAGTAGTAAACTAGCTCGGACGGAGACCCAGTACTTC. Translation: CASSKLARTETQYF.

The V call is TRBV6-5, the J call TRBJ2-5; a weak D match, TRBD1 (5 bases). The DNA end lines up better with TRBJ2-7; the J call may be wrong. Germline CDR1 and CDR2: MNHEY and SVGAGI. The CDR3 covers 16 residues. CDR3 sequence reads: CASSYSMGSTVYEQYF. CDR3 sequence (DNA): TGTGCCAGCAGTTACTCGATGGGATCGACAGTGTACGAGCAGTACTTC.